A single sample is the source of the 8 T cell receptor beta chains below, sequenced in a study of regulatory T cells in long-lasting Graves disease. Arm-PCR of CDR3 regions with iRepertoire HTBI primers generated TCR beta libraries. TCRdb processed the multiplex PCR reads anew with MiXCR; each CDR3 protein has one entry. Among roughly 300,000 distinct CDR3 sequences listed, around 20% were seen once. As for time point: persistent/refractory GD, antithyroid drugs over 5 years with positive TRAb. PBMCs provided the RNA from which the TCR library was made. The sample was peripheral blood mononuclear cells (PBMCs), taken when the disease was refractory, from a patient treated with antithyroid drugs. The receptors were sampled from a female donor with Graves disease.

This clonotype was detected many times. CDR3 nucleotides: TGTGCCAGCAGCTTTACCGGGACAGGAGCCTACGAGCAGTACTTC. As protein: CASSFTGTGAYEQYF. The chain recombines TRBV7-2 with TRBJ2-7; 8 bases line up with TRBD1. Looked up from germline, CDR1 is SGHTA and CDR2 is FQGNSA. CDR3 length: 15 amino acids. Trimming took 3 bases from V and 2 from J; bases not matched to a gene: 6.

This chain joins TRBV11-2 and TRBJ1-4, with 7 bases aligning to TRBD1. Per germline, CDR1 SGHAT and CDR2 FQNNGV. With 0 bases clipped from V and 4 bases from J, the junction kept 2 bases outside the gene matches. This CDR3 comprises 15 residues. CDR3: CASSLETGYNEKLFF. The CDR3 DNA reads as TGTGCCAGCAGCTTAGAGACAGGGTATAATGAAAAACTGTTTTTT.

The chain is built from TRBV12-3 or TRBV12-4 and TRBJ1-5; the match to TRBD1 covers 9 bases. The V gene end was trimmed by 6 bases and the J gene end by 1 base; junction bases not matched to a gene: 7. CDR3 length: 16 residues. CDR3 in DNA: TGTGCCAGCAGCAAACAGGGGGCGCGGAGCAATCAGCCCCAGCATTTT. Its translation is CASSKQGARSNQPQHF.

Worth noting for this clonotype: A far bigger clonotype differs at one base, so this is likely a read error. The rearrangement uses TRBV6-1 and TRBJ2-5; D unresolved. Germline V CDR1 and CDR2: MNHNS, SASEGT. The CDR3 is 13 residues long. The CDR3 protein is CAISESNEQTQCF. The CDR3 region has the DNA TGTGCCATCAGTGAGTCGAACGAGCAGACCCAGTGCTTC.

The rearrangement links TRBV6-5 to TRBJ2-7; possibly TRBD1 for D (6 bases). The CDR3 extends over 16 amino acids. Germline CDR1 and CDR2: MNHEY and SVGAGI. The germline V and J ends were trimmed by 3 bases and 3 bases, with 18 bases remaining between them. The CDR3 nucleotides read TGTGCCAGCAGTTATCCCCAGAGGACAGCTAGCTACGAGCAGTACTTC. Amino acids: CASSYPQRTASYEQYF.

This clonotype has ten or more counts. V usage is TRBV29-1 and J usage is TRBJ1-1; the match to TRBD1 covers 7 bases. With V trimmed by 5 bases and J by 2 bases, 14 bases remained unmatched. The CDR3 has 16 amino acids. The V gene's germline CDR1 is SQVTM and CDR2 ANQGSEA. CDR3 nucleotide sequence: TGCAGCGTTCAAACCAGGGGGATCGGTGGAAACACTGAAGCTTTCTTT. It encodes CSVQTRGIGGNTEAFF. Full variable domain (outside the CDR3, taken from reference TRBV29-1 and TRBJ1-1): SAVISQKPSRDICQRGTSLTIQCQVDSQVTMMFWYRQQPGQSLTLIATANQGSEATYESGFVIDKFPISRPNLTFSTLTVSNMSPEDSSIYLCSVQTRGIGGNTEAFFGQGTRLTVV.

A word on this clonotype: Because the CDR3 is missing its conserved closing phenylalanine or tryptophan, this is likely a read error. The chain joins TRBV7-3 to TRBJ1-6; D is possibly TRBD1 (5 bases). V shed 5 bases and J shed 10 bases, with 18 bases lying between them. CDR1 and CDR2 from the germline V gene are SGHTA and FQGTGA. The CDR3 sequence is 15 residues long. CDR3 amino acids: CASSRWTLGSSPLHS. The CDR3, as DNA: TGTGCCAGCAGCCGCTGGACACTAGGGAGCTCACCCCTCCACTCT.

A word on this clonotype: A read error is possible here, since a much larger clone lies one base away. The chain has TRBV27 and TRBJ2-5, with D hard to call. Germline-derived CDR1 and CDR2 are MNHEY and SMNVEV (reference sequence). CDR3 length: 14 amino acids. CDR3 in DNA: TGTGCCGGCAGTTCGTTGGGCCTAGGGGAGACCCAGTACTTC. This encodes CAGSSLGLGETQYF.